Below are 6 T cell receptor beta chains sequenced from a single sample in a study of T cell responses to AZD1222 COVID-19 vaccine. Here immunoSEQ multiplex PCR was the method, and the copy in TCRdb shows in-frame clones only, minus some. The sample consists of fewer than 85,000 clones, around 90% of them appearing once. Sample: peripheral blood, taken on day 0 of AZD1222 vaccination. These receptors all come from an adult in good health.

This sequence joins TRBV29-1 and TRBJ2-7, with TRBD1 identical over 7 bases. This CDR3 comprises 13 residues. J was trimmed by 2 bases and V by 6 bases; bases with no gene match: 7. Per germline, CDR1 SQVTM and CDR2 ANQGSEA. Here the CDR3 DNA reads TGCAGCGTCGTTACGGGACAGACCTACGAGCAGTACTTC. Encoded protein: CSVVTGQTYEQYF.

The rearrangement joins TRBV18 to TRBJ2-1, with TRBD2 matching over 7 bases. This CDR3 spans 14 amino acids. Per germline, CDR1 KGHSH and CDR2 LQKENI. The V and J ends lost 5 bases and 6 bases, in that order; junction bases with no gene match: 7. The DNA of the CDR3 is TGTGCCAGCTCAGTGGCTAGCGGATTCAATGAGCAGTTCTTC. This translates into CASSVASGFNEQFF. The variable domain in full, with the rest retrieved from reference TRBV18 and TRBJ2-1, is NAGVMQNPRHLVRRRGQEARLRCSPMKGHSHVYWYRQLPEEGLKFMVYLQKENIIDESGMPKERFSAEFPKEGPSILRIQQVVRGDSAAYFCASSVASGFNEQFFGPGTRLTVL.

The V gene is TRBV10-3, the J gene TRBJ1-1, with D uncertain. V lost 6 bases and J 3 bases, leaving 14 bases between the germline ends. The CDR3 contains 14 residues. Germline CDR1 and CDR2: ENHRY and SYGVKD. CDR3 nucleotide sequence: TGTGCCATCAGGGGGTCGGGCGCAGACACTGAAGCTTTCTTT. As protein: CAIRGSGADTEAFF.

V gene TRBV27 combines with J gene TRBJ1-4; maybe TRBD1 (5 bases). Germline V gene sequence: CDR1 MNHEY, CDR2 SMNVEV (reference sequence). V was pared by 2 bases and J by 7 bases, with 14 bases between. This CDR3 is 15 amino acids long. The CDR3 is CASSLIGARVEKLFF. The CDR3 DNA follows: TGTGCCAGCAGTTTAATTGGGGCCCGGGTTGAAAAACTGTTTTTT. Looking up the rest from reference TRBV27 and TRBJ1-4 gives the full variable domain: EAQVTQNPRYLITVTGKKLTVTCSQNMNHEYMSWYRQDPGLGLRQIYYSMNVEVTDKGDVPEGYKVSRKEKRNFPLILESPSPNQTSLYFCASSLIGARVEKLFFGSGTQLSVL.

V is TRBV6-5 and J is TRBJ1-2; tentative D call: TRBD1 (5 bases). V shed 3 bases and J shed 5 bases, with 7 bases lying between them. Per the germline V gene, CDR1 is MNHEY and CDR2 is SVGAGI. The CDR3 sequence is 12 residues long. This CDR3 reads CASSYGGYGYTF. The CDR3 DNA is TGTGCCAGCAGTTATGGGGGGTATGGCTACACCTTC.

The chain carries TRBV6-1 and TRBJ1-1; a weak D match, TRBD1 (6 bases). Germline V gene lookup returns CDR1 MNHNS and CDR2 SASEGT. V was trimmed by 1 base and J by 2 bases, leaving 11 bases between them. The CDR3 runs 15 residues. This CDR3 is CASSEGGRGNTEAFF. The CDR3 nucleotides are TGTGCCAGCAGTGAAGGTGGCAGGGGAAACACTGAAGCTTTCTTT.